The clone carrying this T cell receptor beta chain was observed once. Its antigen remains unknown. This sample stems from a study of T cell repertoires in cytomegalovirus infection. Study information: The authors used CMV epitopes that were HLA-C-restricted (recently identified) and HLA-B-restricted (well studied). Indicated by public TCR beta signatures were CMV infection and matching HLA type.

A single record per CDR3 protein comes from TCRdb applying MiXCR to the reads. The repertoire holds 250,000 to 300,000 distinct CDR3 sequences, 22% seen once, with approximately 19% in the top ten. The germline V gene encodes CDR1 DFQATT and CDR2 SNEGSKA (reference sequence). J gave up 5 bases and V 6 bases, and 10 bases lay outside the gene matches. The CDR3 runs to 14 residues. Study-wide points: Summed public TCR beta family frequency identified CMV carriers bearing the relevant HLA. CMV-specific TCR beta clonotypes restricted by HLA-C were the ones dominating the ex vivo response.

This chain connects TRBV20-1 to TRBJ2-3; 8 nucleotides match TRBD1. The starting material was cultured PBMCs, obtained from culture after CMV antigen stimulation. This receptor was identified in a human donor in good health (CMV status not recorded). Some clones in this sample may be carry-over from other donors' samples. CDR3: CSARPGQGGDTQYF. CDR3 sequence (DNA): TGCAGTGCCCGACCAGGACAGGGAGGAGATACGCAGTATTTT.